This is a list of T cell receptor beta chains from one sample in a study of T-cell reconstitution after alpha-beta-depleted transplantation in children. TCRdb itself ran the PCR reads through MiXCR, one entry per CDR3 protein. Among around 200,000 distinct CDR3 sequences, roughly 9.1% were seen once, and the ten largest hold approximately 34%. Sample: PBMCs, mostly from graft donor cells, taken 360 days after TCRalphabeta/CD19-depleted stem cell transplant. Source of these receptors: a male patient between 2 and 10 years old who had a stem cell transplant for acute myeloid leukemia, so the T cells may come from the graft donor. CDR3s include the opening cysteine and the closing phenylalanine or tryptophan. A D gene is named only where the DNA matches it firmly. Clone size, where shown, is once, few, many, or a class for clones that have expanded.

clone size	J gene	D gene	V gene	CDR3 protein	CDR3 DNA
.	TRBJ2-3	.	TRBV12-3/TRBV12-4	CASSSPGHRTQYF	TGTGCCAGCAGTTCGCCCGGACATAGGACGCAGTATTTT
.	TRBJ2-2	.	TRBV7-2	CASSWGLNTGELFF	TGTGCCAGCAGCTGGGGGTTGAACACCGGGGAGCTGTTTTTT
many	TRBJ2-4	.	TRBV4-3	CASSQGLQNIQYF	TGCGCCAGCAGCCAAGGCCTCCAAAACATTCAGTACTTC
few	TRBJ2-2	TRBD1	TRBV9	CASSENRQGSGELFF	TGTGCCAGCAGCGAAAACCGACAGGGATCCGGGGAGCTGTTTTTT
few	TRBJ2-6	.	TRBV12-3/TRBV12-4	CASSDTGANVLTF	TGTGCCAGCAGTGACACGGGGGCCAACGTCCTGACTTTC
many	TRBJ2-1	TRBD2	TRBV11-2	CASSGRVSYNEQFF	TGTGCCAGTAGCGGGAGAGTTTCCTACAATGAGCAGTTCTTC
many	TRBJ1-6	TRBD1	TRBV5-1	CASSLKTGAHSPLHF	TGCGCCAGCAGCCTGAAAACAGGGGCCCATTCACCCCTCCACTTT
few	TRBJ1-2	.	TRBV7-2	CASSLGSEYGYTF	TGTGCCAGCAGCTTAGGGTCAGAATATGGCTACACCTTC
many	TRBJ1-2	.	TRBV4-2	CASSRHLHYGYTF	TGTGCCAGCAGCCGACACCTACACTATGGCTACACCTTC
few	TRBJ2-5	TRBD2	TRBV18	CASSPLRGEVETQYF	TGTGCCAGCTCACCGCTCCGGGGGGAGGTGGAGACCCAGTACTTC
few	TRBJ2-1	TRBD2	TRBV19	CASSTEGLGRNEQFF	TGTGCCAGTAGTACAGAAGGACTAGGTCGGAATGAGCAGTTCTTC
.	TRBJ1-1	.	TRBV5-1	CASTAASNTEAFF	TGCGCCAGCACCGCGGCATCGAACACTGAAGCTTTCTTT
many	TRBJ2-3	.	TRBV29-1	CSVERQGNTDTQYF	TGCAGCGTTGAAAGGCAGGGGAATACAGATACGCAGTATTTT
.	TRBJ2-2	TRBD2	TRBV5-1	CASSLVAGVNTGELFF	TGCGCCAGCAGCTTGGTAGCGGGGGTAAACACCGGGGAGCTGTTTTTT
.	TRBJ2-5	TRBD2	TRBV29-1	CSAVGLAVEETQYF	TGCAGCGCCGTGGGACTAGCGGTGGAAGAGACCCAGTACTTC
few	TRBJ2-7	.	TRBV4-2	CASSQVRLSGHSDEQYF	TGTGCCAGCAGCCAAGTAAGATTGTCAGGGCATTCAGACGAGCAGTACTTC
few	TRBJ2-5	.	TRBV15	CATSRSLETQYF	TGTGCCACCAGCAGAAGTTTAGAGACCCAGTACTTC
.	TRBJ2-4	.	TRBV13	CASSFPESKNIQYF	TGTGCCAGCAGCTTTCCAGAGAGCAAAAACATTCAGTACTTC
.	TRBJ1-6	.	TRBV1	CTRGTDSPLQF	TGCACCAGGGGAACGGATTCACCCCTCCAGTTT
many	TRBJ2-5	TRBD1	TRBV7-2	CASSSGTGARRETQYF	TGTGCCAGCAGCTCCGGGACAGGAGCTAGAAGGGAGACCCAGTACTTC
few	TRBJ2-1	TRBD2	TRBV20-1	CSARGASGATYNEQFF	TGCAGTGCTAGAGGGGCTAGCGGGGCGACCTACAATGAGCAGTTCTTC
many	TRBJ2-1	.	TRBV7-9	CAILMGGFWNEQFF	TGTGCCATACTGATGGGGGGCTTTTGGAATGAGCAGTTCTTC
many	TRBJ2-1	.	TRBV5-6	CASSLVGDEQFF	TGTGCCAGCAGCTTGGTAGGCGATGAGCAGTTCTTC
many	TRBJ2-5	.	TRBV29-1	CSVQNRVMETQYF	TGCAGCGTCCAGAACAGGGTCATGGAGACCCAGTACTTC
few	TRBJ2-7	.	TRBV20-1	CSADRLDYEQYF	TGCAGTGCAGATCGACTAGACTACGAGCAGTACTTC
few	TRBJ1-2	.	TRBV29-1	CSVGGYYGYTF	TGCAGCGTTGGGGGTTATTATGGCTACACCTTC
many	TRBJ1-1	.	TRBV29-1	CSGDRDTEAFF	TGCAGCGGTGACCGGGACACTGAAGCTTTCTTT
few	TRBJ2-2	TRBD2	TRBV11-1	CASSFVREVPPNTGELFF	TGTGCCAGCAGCTTCGTGCGGGAGGTGCCGCCGAACACCGGGGAGCTGTTTTTT
many	TRBJ2-5	TRBD2	TRBV29-1	CSVVLAGARETQYF	TGCAGCGTTGTCCTAGCGGGAGCGCGAGAGACCCAGTACTTC
.	TRBJ1-2	.	TRBV4-3	CASSQERTLGYGYTF	TGCGCCAGCAGCCAAGAACGGACGCTAGGGTATGGCTACACCTTC
many	TRBJ2-3	TRBD2	TRBV20-1	CSASGGGPDTQYF	TGCAGTGCTAGCGGGGGGGGCCCAGATACGCAGTATTTT
.	TRBJ2-7	TRBD1	TRBV10-3	CAISERQGDEQYF	TGTGCCATCAGTGAGAGACAGGGAGACGAGCAGTACTTC
many	TRBJ2-5	.	TRBV5-1	CASSPGGPPETQYF	TGCGCCAGCAGCCCGGGTGGGCCCCCGGAGACCCAGTACTTC
few	TRBJ2-2	.	TRBV20-1	CSARDFPGELFF	TGCAGTGCTAGAGATTTCCCCGGGGAGCTGTTTTTT
many	TRBJ1-1	.	TRBV20-1	CSPTVTGSRTEAFF	TGCAGTCCAACAGTGACAGGAAGTAGGACTGAAGCTTTCTTT
many	TRBJ2-1	.	TRBV3-1	CASSQGFGTLSYNEQFF	TGTGCCAGCAGCCAAGGTTTCGGGACACTCTCCTACAATGAGCAGTTCTTC
.	TRBJ2-2	TRBD2	TRBV7-3	CASSYIAGGPRTGELFF	TGTGCCAGCAGCTACATAGCGGGAGGGCCGAGGACCGGGGAGCTGTTTTTT
few	TRBJ2-4	.	TRBV20-1	CSARAGGGAAKNIQYF	TGCAGTGCTAGAGCAGGGGGGGGGGCGGCCAAAAACATTCAGTACTTC
many	TRBJ2-5	.	TRBV7-6	CASSPQVSSETQYF	TGTGCCAGCAGCCCTCAGGTATCTTCCGAGACCCAGTACTTC
few	TRBJ1-4	.	TRBV29-1	CSVPTGGGEKLFF	TGCAGCGTTCCAACAGGAGGTGGCGAAAAACTGTTTTTT
.	TRBJ2-5	.	TRBV3-1	CASSQDPSQETQYF	TGTGCCAGCAGCCAAGATCCCAGCCAAGAGACCCAGTACTTC
.	TRBJ2-4	.	TRBV3-1	CASSHLGGTPPLAKNIQYF	TGTGCCAGCAGCCACTTGGGGGGGACACCTCCTTTAGCCAAAAACATTCAGTACTTC
many	TRBJ2-7	TRBD2	TRBV29-1	CSVLAGLYEQYF	TGCAGCGTTCTAGCGGGGCTCTACGAGCAGTACTTC
few	TRBJ2-1	TRBD2	TRBV7-6	CASSPGTSGMSSYNEQFF	TGTGCCAGCAGCCCTGGGACTAGCGGGATGAGCTCCTACAATGAGCAGTTCTTC
.	TRBJ2-7	TRBD2	TRBV12-3/TRBV12-4	CASSFRDYTPYEQYF	TGTGCCAGCAGTTTTAGGGACTATACTCCCTACGAGCAGTACTTC
few	TRBJ2-1	.	TRBV5-1	CASSLGLGIEQFF	TGCGCCAGCAGCTTGGGGTTGGGGATCGAGCAGTTCTTC
few	TRBJ2-2	.	TRBV4-1	CASTPGRSYTGELFF	TGCGCCAGCACCCCGGGCAGGAGCTACACCGGGGAGCTGTTTTTT
many	TRBJ1-1	.	TRBV12-3/TRBV12-4	CASSFRVPEAFF	TGTGCCAGCAGTTTCAGGGTACCCGAAGCTTTCTTT
few	TRBJ1-2	.	TRBV12-3/TRBV12-4	CASSQQTKVNYGYTF	TGTGCCAGCAGTCAACAAACGAAGGTCAACTATGGCTACACCTTC
few	TRBJ2-5	.	TRBV5-1	CASSLAMDQTQYF	TGCGCCAGCAGCTTGGCCATGGATCAGACCCAGTACTTC
many	TRBJ1-1	.	TRBV29-1	CSVEEAGASFF	TGCAGCGTTGAAGAAGCAGGGGCGTCTTTCTTT
few	TRBJ2-6	TRBD1	TRBV12-3/TRBV12-4	CASSFPGTGASGANVLTF	TGTGCCAGCAGTTTCCCCGGGACAGGGGCCTCTGGGGCCAACGTCCTGACTTTC
once	TRBJ2-4	TRBD2	TRBV30	CAPQRGRAKNIQYF	TGTGCCCCACAGCGGGGGCGAGCCAAAAACATTCAGTACTTC
many	TRBJ1-2	.	TRBV20-1	CSARVGRNDYGYTF	TGCAGTGCTAGGGTGGGCCGGAACGACTATGGCTACACCTTC
.	TRBJ2-7	TRBD2	TRBV4-1	CASSQDGAPGLAGGWRYEQYF	TGCGCCAGCAGCCAAGATGGAGCACCGGGACTAGCGGGTGGATGGAGGTACGAGCAGTACTTC